Below are 6 T cell receptor beta chains sequenced from a single sample in a study of blood T cell repertoires in COVID-19. Here immunoSEQ multiplex PCR was the method, and the copy in TCRdb shows in-frame clones only, minus some. The table lists about 130,000 clones, 84% of them singletons, with 12% in the top ten. The sequencing input was peripheral blood. These receptors were taken from a woman aged 25 to 45 who had recovered from COVID-19.

The chain combines TRBV6-5 with TRBJ2-7; the D gene is possibly TRBD2 (6 bases). Trimming pared 5 bases from V and 0 bases from J, leaving 11 bases between. Germline V lookup: CDR1 MNHEY, CDR2 SVGAGI. The CDR3 consists of 14 residues. This CDR3 is CASSREATSYEQYF. The CDR3 nucleotides are TGTGCCAGCAGTAGGGAGGCCACCTCCTACGAGCAGTACTTC.

The rearrangement uses TRBV3-1 (or the pseudogene TRBV3-2) and TRBJ2-1; 8 nucleotides match TRBD2. Germline lookup yields CDR1 LGHDT and CDR2 YNNKEL (reference sequence). The ends lost 7 bases at V and 10 bases at J; junction bases unmatched: 6. The CDR3 has 12 amino acids. The CDR3 here is CASKDPGGEQFF. CDR3 sequence (DNA): TGTGCCAGCAAAGACCCGGGGGGGGAGCAGTTCTTC.

V is TRBV5-4 and J is TRBJ2-2; TRBD2 matches 10 bases. CDR1 SGHNT and CDR2 YYREEE come from the germline V gene (reference sequence). The V gene end was trimmed by 4 bases and the J gene end by 0 bases; junction bases not matched to a gene: 15. There are 20 residues in the CDR3. The CDR3 sequence: CASSAGSMLAGGSNTGELFF. CDR3 bases: TGTGCCAGCAGCGCCGGATCAATGTTAGCGGGGGGCTCGAACACCGGGGAGCTGTTTTTT.

The chain links TRBV19 to TRBJ1-2; 7 positions agree with TRBD1. The CDR3 totals 14 residues. V dropped 3 bases and J dropped 2; count of bases not matched to a gene: 3. CDR1 is LNHDA and CDR2 is SQIVND in the germline V gene (reference sequence). The CDR3 is CASSIQGGNYGYTF. CDR3 DNA: TGTGCCAGTAGTATCCAGGGGGGAAACTATGGCTACACCTTC.

J is TRBJ1-4 and V is TRBV2; 11 bases align to TRBD1. The V segment lost 5 bases and the J segment 8 bases; nucleotides outside the gene matches: 4. The length of the CDR3 is 14 residues. Germline V gene lookup returns CDR1 SNHLY and CDR2 FYNNEI. The CDR3 protein is CASSPGQGVEKLFF. In DNA form, the CDR3 reads TGTGCCAGCAGTCCGGGACAGGGGGTCGAAAAACTGTTTTTT. Complete variable domain (other parts from reference TRBV2 and TRBJ1-4): EPEVTQTPSHQVTQMGQEVILRCVPISNHLYFYWYRQILGQKVEFLVSFYNNEISEKSEIFDDQFSVERPDGSNFTLKIRSTKLEDSAMYFCASSPGQGVEKLFFGSGTQLSVL.

CDR3 in amino acids: CASTLGAGNTEAFF. Written as DNA, the CDR3 is TGTGCCAGCACCCTAGGGGCAGGGAACACTGAAGCTTTCTTT. The rearrangement links TRBV6-5 to TRBJ1-1; tentative D call: TRBD1 (5 bases). V was shortened by 7 bases and J by 1 base, with 13 bases between the two germline ends. CDR3 length equals 14 residues. Germline V lookup: CDR1 MNHEY, CDR2 SVGAGI.